These 12 T cell receptor beta chains were all obtained from the same sample, sequenced in a study of Ad26.COV2.S vaccination and SARS-CoV-2 variants. The table came from immunoSEQ multiplex PCR; TCRdb's copy has only in-frame clones and leaves some out. The repertoire holds 97,000 or so clones, around 80% seen once, with 17% in the top ten. Sequenced material: peripheral blood, taken after recovery from COVID-19. The receptors derive from a human donor who had recovered from COVID-19.

This CDR3 reads CASSLAGTLVAYGYTF. The DNA for the CDR3 is TGTGCCAGCAGCTTGGCTGGGACCCTTGTCGCCTATGGCTACACCTTC. The rearrangement uses TRBV5-5 and TRBJ1-2, with D perhaps TRBD1 (5 bases). Germline V gene data show CDR1 as SGHKS and CDR2 as YYEKEE (reference sequence). V was shortened by 0 bases and J by 4 bases, with 16 bases between the two germline ends. This CDR3 contains 16 residues.

This sequence joins TRBV7-9 and TRBJ2-3, with TRBD2 matching over 7 bases. The germline V gene encodes CDR1 SEHNR and CDR2 FQNEAQ (reference sequence). V lost 7 bases, J lost 4 bases, and 2 bases stayed unmatched. The CDR3 contains 12 residues. The CDR3 loop is CASTGGSDTQYF. For the CDR3, the DNA is TGTGCCAGCACCGGGGGGTCAGATACGCAGTATTTT.

About this clone: Within the sample, other DNA sequences also encode this same CDR3. This chain joins TRBV2 and TRBJ2-7; TRBD1 agrees at 9 bases. Germline V CDR1 and CDR2: SNHLY, FYNNEI. The CDR3 loop spans 15 amino acids. The junction had 10 bases not matched to a gene; V was cut back by 5 bases and J by 5 bases. CDR3 amino acids: CASSPPGQGLHEQYF. As DNA, the CDR3 is TGTGCCAGCAGTCCTCCGGGACAGGGTCTCCACGAGCAGTACTTC.

The chain couples TRBV19 to TRBJ2-1; D gene uncertain. V was cut by 1 base and J by 3 bases, with 4 bases left in between. The CDR3 has 13 residues. Germline V lookup: CDR1 LNHDA, CDR2 SQIVND (reference sequence). This CDR3 reads CASSIGYYNEQFF. The CDR3 region has the DNA TGTGCCAGTAGTATAGGGTACTACAATGAGCAGTTCTTC.

Of note for this clone: The CDR3 does not close with the conserved phenylalanine or tryptophan, likely indicating a read error. The DNA is omitted, as the CDR3 cannot be located on it reliably, and the CDR3 follows TCRdb's listing. The gene calls are TRBV13 and TRBJ1-1; the D call of TRBD1 is as the table states it, not checked on the DNA. The CDR3 totals 12 residues, both ends included. Germline assignment: CDR1 PRHDT and CDR2 FYEKMQ (reference sequence). The CDR3 spells CASSLSGRAPVV.

This clone was observed a handful of times. CDR3 bases: TGTGCCAGCAGTTTAGGGGACACTACCGGGGAGCTGTTTTTT. Its translation: CASSLGDTTGELFF. This chain links TRBV27 with TRBJ2-2; D possibly corresponds to TRBD1 (6 bases). The CDR3 runs 14 residues. Germline assignment: CDR1 MNHEY and CDR2 SMNVEV (reference sequence). The V and J ends lost 2 bases and 5 bases respectively, with 9 bases between them.

The rearrangement links TRBV27 to TRBJ2-3; no reliable D call. Germline lookup yields CDR1 MNHEY and CDR2 SMNVEV (reference sequence). The ends were cut back, 6 bases at V and 0 bases at J, with 7 bases in the middle. This CDR3 is 13 amino acids long. CDR3 nucleotides: TGTGCCAGCAGAGTACTTAGCACAGATACGCAGTATTTT. Translating gives CASRVLSTDTQYF.

V is TRBV27 and J is TRBJ1-2, with D unresolved. Germline CDR1 reads MNHEY; CDR2 reads SMNVEV (reference sequence). This CDR3 has 13 residues. Between the trimmed V and J ends, which lost 11 bases and 0 bases, there was a span of 13 bases. The CDR3 DNA reads TGTGCCTTCCAGACTGAAGCTAACTATGGCTACACCTTC. This codes for CAFQTEANYGYTF.

The rearrangement uses TRBV19 and TRBJ1-2; tentatively, D is TRBD1 (5 bases). Germline CDR1 reads LNHDA; CDR2 reads SQIVND (reference sequence). V was trimmed by 7 bases and J by 4 bases, leaving 16 bases between them. The CDR3 is 14 amino acids. The CDR3 sequence: CASNEGLGGYGYTF. For the CDR3, the DNA is TGTGCCAGTAACGAAGGACTTGGGGGCTATGGCTACACCTTC.

A word on this clone: An end of the junction differs from the germline gene, which may be a read error. The chain combines TRBV28 with TRBJ1-6; 7 bases are a match to TRBD1. The CDR3 runs to 12 residues. Germline V gives CDR1 MDHEN, CDR2 SYDVKM. CDR3 in DNA: TGTGCCAGCAGCGCCGTACCCGGGACAGAAACCTTT. This translates into CASSAVPGTETF.

V usage is TRBV28 and J usage is TRBJ1-6, with D unresolved. Germline CDR1 MDHEN, CDR2 SYDVKM. Trimming took off 4 bases at V and 9 bases at J, with 13 bases between the two ends. This CDR3 spans 14 amino acids. The CDR3 sequence is CASSSPGRVSPLHF. CDR3 nucleotides: TGTGCCAGCAGTTCCCCCGGTAGGGTTTCACCCCTCCACTTT.

V gene TRBV4-1 combines with J gene TRBJ1-5; no clear D gene. The CDR3 sequence is 15 residues long. V lost 1 base to trimming and J lost 3 bases, with 10 bases between them. CDR1 and CDR2 from the germline V gene are MGHRA and YSYEKL. The CDR3: CASSQAGLFNQPQHF. DNA of the CDR3: TGCGCCAGCAGCCAAGCAGGCCTCTTCAATCAGCCCCAGCATTTT.